This T cell receptor beta chain was sequenced during a study of cytotoxic CD8 clonotypes in ibrutinib-treated CLL. Whole-study context: Patients attained about 25 partial and 2 complete responses; at median about 74 months, around 15 remained remitted while roughly 12 progressed. There were, on average, about 240,000 productive templates and 80,000 to 100,000 productive rearrangements per sample.

Profiling relied on immunoSEQ multiplex PCR, and the TCRdb table lists in-frame clones only, not all of them. The repertoire includes 250,000 or so clones, 70% of them detected once, and 15% to 19% sits in the top ten. CDR3 length equals 21 residues. The receptor comes from a human donor with chronic lymphocytic leukemia. The rearrangement links TRBV21-1 to TRBJ2-2; TRBD2 is the table's D call, not checked against the DNA. TRBV21-1 is a pseudogene segment. This specimen consisted of PBMCs, obtained after 24 months of ibrutinib treatment. CDR3 loop: CASSPRGGRGLDRLIAGELFF. The CDR3 DNA reads as TGTGCCAGCAGCCCGCGGGGGGGTAGGGGACTAGACCGCCTAATTGCCGGGGAGCTGTTTTTT.